This T cell receptor beta chain was obtained from a study of T cells after yellow fever vaccination. Study details: Any fraction with a low cell number was prepared using SMART-Seq v4 Ultra Low Input.

This clonotype showed up just a few times. The target antigen is unknown. The CDR3 has 11 amino acids. CDR1 is LNHDA, CDR2 SQIVND, per germline (reference sequence). Trimming cost V 10 bases and J 6 bases; bases outside gene matches: 2. MiXCR, run by TCRdb on the 5' RACE reads, gives a single entry per CDR3 protein. Among about 370,000 distinct CDR3 sequences listed, roughly 12% were seen once. Study results and limitations: Repertoires obtained by FACS sorting could include abundant clonotypes that entered as contaminants from the bulk population. It was a small share of clonotypes that appeared in both CD4 and CD8 compartments. The study re-detected most primary-vaccination clones after the booster (roughly 96% CD4, approximately 88% CD8).

Sequenced material: PBMCs, taken on the day of the first yellow fever vaccination. The chain employs TRBV19 and TRBJ2-2; 7 nucleotides match TRBD1. The origin of this receptor is a man aged 18 to 29 who received the YFV17D yellow fever vaccine. The CDR3 reads CATDRAGELFF. The CDR3 DNA sequence: TGTGCCACCGACAGGGCCGGGGAGCTGTTTTTT. The full variable domain, in which reference TRBV19 and TRBJ2-2 provide the parts outside the CDR3, is DGGITQSPKYLFRKEGQNVTLSCEQNLNHDAMYWYRQDPGQGLRLIYYSQIVNDFQKGDIAEGYSVSREKKESFPLTVTSAQKNPTAFYLCATDRAGELFFGEGSRLTVL.